The 30 T cell receptor beta chains below come from one sample, sequenced in a study of neoadjuvant nivolumab and ipilimumab in lung cancer (dated by TCRdb to the early 2020s). The library relied on the immunoSEQ multiplex PCR assay. Entries here come from immuneACCESS through TCRdb and include only in-frame sequences with V and J called. Some clones fail to appear in such tables; in the studies checked, an unresolved V gene covers under half of the shortfall, and the cause of the remainder is unknown. The sample records tens of thousands of clones, approximately 84% of which are singletons. The ten biggest clones cover 5.5% to 6.5% of the sample. The sample's time point label, in plain terms: pretherapy, before neoadjuvant immune checkpoint inhibitors. The sample here was peripheral blood, taken before neoadjuvant nivolumab, alone or with ipilimumab. These receptors were obtained from an adult with non-small cell lung cancer.

The V gene is TRBV6-5, the J gene TRBJ1-2, with D unclear. This CDR3 region has 12 residues. V was clipped by 8 bases and J by 4 bases, with 11 bases between them. The germline gives CDR1 MNHEY, CDR2 SVGAGI. The CDR3 is CASLMGVYGYTF. The CDR3 DNA sequence: TGTGCCAGCTTGATGGGCGTCTATGGCTACACCTTC.

The chain employs TRBV5-4 and TRBJ2-5; possibly TRBD2 for D (5 bases). The CDR3 spans 14 residues. CDR1 and CDR2 (germline): SGHNT, YYREEE (reference sequence). Between the trimmed V and J ends, which lost 0 bases and 1 base, there was a span of 7 bases. As DNA, the CDR3 is TGTGCCAGCAGCTTGGCGGGAACCCAAGAGACCCAGTACTTC. This translates into CASSLAGTQETQYF.

The chain uses TRBV2 and TRBJ1-1; D uncertain. Trimming cost V 6 bases and J 2 bases, with 7 bases left between them. Per the germline V gene, CDR1 is SNHLY and CDR2 is FYNNEI. The CDR3 is made up of 12 amino acids. CDR3 nucleotide sequence: TGTGCCAGCAGGGATAGTAACACTGAAGCTTTCTTT. Its translation: CASRDSNTEAFF. Drawing the rest from reference TRBV2 and TRBJ1-1, the complete variable domain is EPEVTQTPSHQVTQMGQEVILRCVPISNHLYFYWYRQILGQKVEFLVSFYNNEISEKSEIFDDQFSVERPDGSNFTLKIRSTKLEDSAMYFCASRDSNTEAFFGQGTRLTVV.

This rearrangement joins TRBV4-1 to TRBJ1-4, with 9 bases fitting TRBD1. The ends lost 3 bases at V and 7 bases at J; junction bases unmatched: 3. The germline V gene has CDR1 MGHRA and CDR2 YSYEKL. CDR3 length: 14 amino acids. CDR3 in amino acids: CASSHMTGGEKLFF. The CDR3, as DNA: TGCGCCAGCAGCCACATGACAGGGGGTGAAAAACTGTTTTTT.

Remarks on this clone: An end of the junction does not agree with germline; a read error may underlie this. This CDR3 is also generated by other DNA sequences in the sample. This chain connects TRBV7-2 to TRBJ2-2; 7 bases line up with TRBD1. This CDR3 region has 14 residues. Germline CDR1 reads SGHTA; CDR2 reads FQGNSA. In DNA form, the CDR3 reads TGTGCCAGCAGCCTACAGGGGAACACCGGGGAACTGTTTTTT. Its protein product is CASSLQGNTGELFF.

This clone has a handful of counts. The genes are TRBV15 and TRBJ2-7; tentatively, D is TRBD1 (6 bases). From germline, CDR1 is LNHNV and CDR2 YYDKDF (reference sequence). CDR3 length equals 15 residues. V was pared by 0 bases and J by 5 bases, with 14 bases between. The DNA of the CDR3 is TGTGCCACCAGCAGAGATGCAGGGGATCCACACGAGCAGTACTTC. Protein: CATSRDAGDPHEQYF.

This rearrangement joins TRBV7-2 to TRBJ2-7; D call uncertain. CDR3 length: 15 amino acids. The germline gives CDR1 SGHTA, CDR2 FQGNSA. With 1 base removed from V and 2 bases from J, the gap between germline ends came to 12 bases. CDR3 amino acids: CASSLVRQAAYEQYF. The CDR3 coding sequence is TGTGCCAGCAGCTTAGTCAGGCAGGCTGCCTACGAGCAGTACTTC. The variable domain in full, with the rest retrieved from reference TRBV7-2 and TRBJ2-7, is GAGVSQSPSNKVTEKGKDVELRCDPISGHTALYWYRQSLGQGLEFLIYFQGNSAPDKSGLPSDRFSAERTGGSVSTLTIQRTQQEDSAVYLCASSLVRQAAYEQYFGPGTRLTVT.

This clone occurred once. V gene TRBV5-4 combines with J gene TRBJ2-2; TRBD1 or TRBD2 may be the D gene (6 bases each). Germline CDR1 SGHNT, CDR2 YYREEE (reference sequence). V dropped 4 bases and J dropped 5 bases, with 15 bases sitting between them. CDR3 size: 15 residues. The CDR3 coding sequence is TGTGCCAGCAGCAATTGGGGGGCGAGGACCGGGGAGCTGTTTTTT. Amino acids: CASSNWGARTGELFF.

V usage is TRBV11-3 and J usage is TRBJ2-7, with D possibly TRBD1 on 6 matching bases. The germline V gene encodes CDR1 SGHNT and CDR2 YENEEA. This CDR3 comprises 12 residues. With 2 bases removed from V and 5 bases from J, the gap between germline ends came to 7 bases. DNA for the CDR3: TGTGCCAGCAGCTTATCAGGGGACGAGCAGTACTTC. This gives the protein CASSLSGDEQYF.

The chain has TRBV2 and TRBJ2-5; TRBD2 aligns across 13 bases. V was pared by 4 bases and J by 7 bases, with 6 bases of the junction left unmatched. Per the germline V gene, CDR1 is SNHLY and CDR2 is FYNNEI. The CDR3 runs 15 residues. DNA for the CDR3: TGTGCCAGCAGTGGGACTAGCGGGGGACGGGGGACCCAGTACTTC. It codes for CASSGTSGGRGTQYF.

This chain joins TRBV6-1 and TRBJ2-5; 8 bases agree with TRBD1. Trimming at V came to 6 bases and at J to 5 bases, leaving 8 bases not matched to a gene. CDR3 length: 14 residues. The germline gives CDR1 MNHNS, CDR2 SASEGT. This CDR3 is CASSMDRAGETQYF. CDR3 coding DNA: TGTGCCAGCAGCATGGACAGGGCCGGGGAGACCCAGTACTTC.

The chain joins TRBV6-1 to TRBJ1-3, with 8 bases lining up with TRBD1. Germline V gene data show CDR1 as MNHNS and CDR2 as SASEGT. The trim removed 1 base at V and 3 bases at J, leaving 5 bases unmatched. The CDR3 sequence is 16 residues long. CDR3 loop: CASSEEPRGLGNTIYF. In nucleotides, the CDR3 is TGTGCCAGCAGTGAAGAGCCCAGGGGGCTTGGAAACACCATATATTTT.

This sequence joins TRBV7-2 and TRBJ1-1; 11 bases are a match to TRBD1. Looked up from germline, CDR1 is SGHTA and CDR2 is FQGNSA. The trim removed 4 bases at V and 6 bases at J, leaving 7 bases unmatched. The CDR3 has 15 amino acids. The CDR3 reads CASSSRDRGGAEAFF. In nucleotides, the CDR3 is TGTGCCAGCAGCTCCCGGGACAGGGGGGGGGCTGAAGCTTTCTTT.

This clone was detected a few times. The rearrangement joins TRBV2 to TRBJ1-1; D remains ambiguous. Germline-derived CDR1 and CDR2 are SNHLY and FYNNEI. The CDR3 spans 13 residues. With 10 bases removed from V and 2 bases from J, the gap between germline ends came to 14 bases. The CDR3 nucleotides read TGTGCCACAAAGACACTTCACAACACTGAAGCTTTCTTT. It specifies CATKTLHNTEAFF.

This chain uses TRBV5-8 with TRBJ2-7, with D possibly TRBD1 on 6 matching bases. Trimming shortened V by 0 bases and J by 4 bases, and 17 bases separated the two germline ends. Per the germline V gene, CDR1 is SGHTS and CDR2 is YDEGEE. The CDR3 consists of 16 residues. The CDR3 loop reads CASSLEFGTPIYEQYF. The CDR3 DNA reads as TGTGCCAGCAGCTTGGAGTTCGGGACACCAATTTACGAGCAGTACTTC. Full variable domain (rest looked up from reference TRBV5-8 and TRBJ2-7): EAGVTQSPTHLIKTRGQQATLRCSPISGHTSVYWYQQALGLGLQFLLWYDEGEERNRGNFPPRFSGRQFPNYSSELNVNALELEDSALYLCASSLEFGTPIYEQYFGPGTRLTVT.

The V and J genes are TRBV7-2 and TRBJ1-5; D possibly corresponds to TRBD1 (5 bases). This CDR3 contains 14 residues. V dropped 1 base and J dropped 11 bases, with 15 bases sitting between them. Germline CDR1 SGHTA, CDR2 FQGNSA. The CDR3 bases are TGTGCCAGCAGCTTAGAGCAGGGATTCGGGGCCCAGCATTTT. It yields the protein CASSLEQGFGAQHF.

This clone was counted between two and nine times. The chain uses TRBV7-8 and TRBJ1-1; D is unresolved. The CDR3 runs 13 residues. The V gene's germline CDR1 is SGHVS and CDR2 FQNEAQ. With 2 bases removed from V and 1 base from J, the gap between germline ends came to 5 bases. For the CDR3, the DNA is TGTGCCAGCAGCTTACAGTCGAACACTGAAGCTTTCTTT. Translated, it gives CASSLQSNTEAFF.

The chain employs TRBV5-1 and TRBJ1-2; 10 bases fit TRBD1. Per the germline V gene, CDR1 is SGHRS and CDR2 is YFSETQ. The V segment lost 4 bases and the J segment 2 bases; nucleotides outside the gene matches: 11. The CDR3 has 17 residues. This chain's CDR3 is CASSPRTRTGGNYGYTF. CDR3 sequence (DNA): TGCGCCAGCAGCCCTCGAACCCGGACAGGGGGGAACTATGGCTACACCTTC.

The chain joins TRBV4-1 to TRBJ1-2; no firm D call. Germline V gene lookup returns CDR1 MGHRA and CDR2 YSYEKL. The V end was cut by 4 bases, the J end by 6 bases, with 6 bases between. The CDR3 is 11 amino acids. The DNA for the CDR3 is TGCGCCAGCAGCCCCGGCGATGGCTACACCTTC. Protein sequence: CASSPGDGYTF.

This chain uses TRBV28 with TRBJ1-2; 7 nucleotides line up with TRBD1. This CDR3 contains 12 residues. CDR1 is MDHEN, CDR2 SYDVKM, per germline. V gave up 4 bases and J gave up 5 bases; unmatched junction bases: 1. The CDR3 protein is CASSSTGYGYTF. CDR3 bases: TGTGCCAGCAGTTCGACAGGGTATGGCTACACCTTC.

The CDR3 DNA follows: TGTGCCAGCAGCTTGGGGCAGCCAATGCCAACTAATGAAAAACTGTTTTTT. This gives the protein CASSLGQPMPTNEKLFF. The gene calls are TRBV7-9 and TRBJ1-4, with a weak D call TRBD1 (5 bases). With 3 bases removed from V and 0 bases from J, the gap between germline ends came to 14 bases. Germline CDR1 reads SEHNR; CDR2 reads FQNEAQ (reference sequence). The CDR3 consists of 17 residues.

This chain links TRBV19 with TRBJ1-6; possible D gene TRBD1, 5 bases. V lost 6 bases to trimming and J lost 2 bases, with 17 bases between them. The CDR3 totals 17 residues. Per the germline V gene, CDR1 is LNHDA and CDR2 is SQIVND (reference sequence). CDR3 sequence: CASSWLTTATYNSPLHF. In DNA, the CDR3 is TGTGCCAGTAGCTGGCTAACGACAGCGACCTATAATTCACCCCTCCACTTT. The full variable domain, completed using reference TRBV19 and TRBJ1-6, is DGGITQSPKYLFRKEGQNVTLSCEQNLNHDAMYWYRQDPGQGLRLIYYSQIVNDFQKGDIAEGYSVSREKKESFPLTVTSAQKNPTAFYLCASSWLTTATYNSPLHFGNGTRLTVT.

In its sample, this clone was seen a few times. V gene TRBV10-3 combines with J gene TRBJ1-1; D is perhaps TRBD1 (6 bases). Trimming removed 3 bases from V and 10 bases from J, with 15 bases in between. The CDR3 spans 13 residues. Germline loops: CDR1 ENHRY, CDR2 SYGVKD. In DNA form, the CDR3 reads TGTGCCATCAGTGATTCAACAAGGGGGGGAGCTTTCTTT. Translating it yields CAISDSTRGGAFF.

This sequence joins TRBV9 and TRBJ1-3; no definite D call. CDR1 and CDR2 (germline): SGDLS, YYNGEE. The CDR3 extends over 16 amino acids. Trimming pared 4 bases from V and 0 bases from J, leaving 14 bases between. CDR3 protein: CASSMGLVRSGNTIYF. CDR3 DNA sequence: TGTGCCAGCAGCATGGGCCTTGTCCGCTCTGGAAACACCATATATTTT.

The count of this clone is one. V is TRBV10-3 and J is TRBJ2-7; possible D gene TRBD1, 6 bases. The CDR3 is 14 residues long. Between the trimmed V and J ends, which lost 10 bases and 1 base, there was a span of 17 bases. The germline V gene has CDR1 ENHRY and CDR2 SYGVKD. The CDR3 loop reads CATSTGHNSYEQYF. The DNA of the CDR3 is TGTGCCACTTCAACGGGACATAATTCCTACGAGCAGTACTTC.

The chain couples TRBV6-5 to TRBJ1-2; 9 bases align to TRBD1. With V trimmed by 5 bases and J by 2 bases, 6 bases remained unmatched. The CDR3 spans 15 residues. The germline V gene has CDR1 MNHEY and CDR2 SVGAGI. The CDR3 region is CASSKPGTGNYGYTF. The CDR3 region has the DNA TGTGCCAGCAGTAAACCCGGGACAGGGAACTATGGCTACACCTTC.

This clone was observed once. This chain connects TRBV7-3 to TRBJ1-1; no definite D call. V lost 4 bases, J lost 3 bases, and 9 bases lay in between. Looked up from germline, CDR1 is SGHTA and CDR2 is FQGTGA. The CDR3 loop spans 13 amino acids. The CDR3 coding sequence is TGTGCCAGCAGCTATCGGACGGACACTGAAGCTTTCTTT. It translates to CASSYRTDTEAFF.

This clone is a singleton in its sample. The CDR3: CASKQASSYNSPLHF. Here the CDR3 DNA reads TGTGCCAGCAAACAGGCAAGCTCCTATAATTCACCCCTCCACTTT. The chain couples TRBV6-5 to TRBJ1-6; the D gene is possibly TRBD1 (5 bases). Trimming left V 7 bases short and J 0 bases short, with 10 bases between. CDR3 length equals 15 residues. CDR1 and CDR2 (germline): MNHEY, SVGAGI.

V usage is TRBV19 and J usage is TRBJ2-2; no clear D. V was pared by 6 bases and J by 0 bases, with 11 bases between. Germline lookup yields CDR1 LNHDA and CDR2 SQIVND (reference sequence). CDR3 length: 15 amino acids. CDR3 residues: CASRFPGSNTGELFF. The DNA for the CDR3 is TGTGCCAGTAGATTCCCGGGCTCGAACACCGGGGAGCTGTTTTTT.

This sequence joins TRBV6-1 and TRBJ2-2, with D tentatively TRBD2 (6 bases). Germline loops: CDR1 MNHNS, CDR2 SASEGT. The ends were cut back, 6 bases at V and 5 bases at J, with 10 bases in the middle. CDR3 length: 13 residues. In DNA form, the CDR3 reads TGTGCCAGCAGGGAACTAGCTACCGGGGAGCTGTTTTTT. It yields the protein CASRELATGELFF.